This passage covers 26 T cell receptor beta chains from one sample sequenced in a study of cytomegalovirus exposure and HLA in healthy donors. The PCR used 60 Vbeta and 13 Jbeta primers. Assay used: immunoSEQ multiplex PCR; TCRdb lists only in-frame clones, some missing. The sample lists more than 130,000 clones, 73% seen once, with around 15% in the top ten. What was sequenced was PBMCs. Every receptor here comes from a human donor in good health.

The chain recombines TRBV5-1 with TRBJ2-7; tentatively, D is TRBD1 (5 bases). The V gene lost 3 bases and the J gene lost 2 bases, with 12 bases spanning the gap. CDR3 size: 14 residues. CDR1 SGHRS and CDR2 YFSETQ come from the germline V gene. CDR3 sequence reads: CASSWTRDTYEQYF. The CDR3 region has the DNA TGCGCCAGCAGCTGGACAAGGGATACCTACGAGCAGTACTTC.

V is TRBV5-1 and J is TRBJ1-1; 7 nucleotides agree with TRBD1. Germline trimming cut 7 bases from V and 5 bases from J; bases unmatched to any gene: 11. CDR3 size: 14 residues. Germline values: CDR1 SGHRS, CDR2 YFSETQ. This chain's CDR3 is CASGYRGERTEAFF. CDR3 nucleotides: TGCGCCAGCGGATACAGGGGAGAGAGAACTGAAGCTTTCTTT.

The chain joins TRBV5-6 to TRBJ2-7; TRBD1 is a possible D gene (5 bases). V dropped 2 bases and J dropped 4 bases, with 7 bases sitting between them. The CDR3 is 12 residues long. The germline CDR1 and CDR2 sequences are SGHDT and YYEEEE. CDR3: CASSLPGYEQYF. Written as DNA, the CDR3 is TGTGCCAGCAGCTTACCAGGGTACGAGCAGTACTTC. The full variable domain, its missing parts supplied by reference TRBV5-6 and TRBJ2-7, is DAGVTQSPTHLIKTRGQQVTLRCSPKSGHDTVSWYQQALGQGPQFIFQYYEEEERQRGNFPDRFSGHQFPNYSSELNVNALLLGDSALYLCASSLPGYEQYFGPGTRLTVT.

This chain links TRBV12-5 with TRBJ2-7, with 9 bases matching TRBD2. Germline V gene data show CDR1 as LGHNT and CDR2 as FRNRAP. J gave up 2 bases and V 3 bases, and 8 bases lay outside the gene matches. The CDR3 totals 16 residues. The CDR3 spells CASGFKIAGETYEQYF. CDR3 coding DNA: TGTGCTAGTGGTTTCAAGATAGCGGGGGAAACCTACGAGCAGTACTTC. Variable domain in full (rest from reference TRBV12-5 and TRBJ2-7): DARVTQTPRHKVTEMGQEVTMRCQPILGHNTVFWYRQTMMQGLELLAYFRNRAPLDDSGMPKDRFSAEMPDATLATLKIQPSEPRDSAVYFCASGFKIAGETYEQYFGPGTRLTVT.

V and J are TRBV4-1 and TRBJ2-5; D not resolved. The CDR3 loop spans 13 amino acids. With 2 bases removed from V and 2 bases from J, the gap between germline ends came to 6 bases. CDR1 is MGHRA, CDR2 YSYEKL, per germline. This CDR3 is CASSQFLQETQYF. Here the CDR3 DNA reads TGCGCCAGCAGCCAATTCCTTCAAGAGACCCAGTACTTC.

The rearrangement uses TRBV5-1 and TRBJ2-7; no definite D call. The CDR3 runs to 11 residues. Germline V gene sequence: CDR1 SGHRS, CDR2 YFSETQ. V was clipped by 0 bases and J by 6 bases, with 4 bases between them. CDR3 coding DNA: TGCGCCAGCAGCTTGGGGGCCGAGCAGTACTTC. This encodes CASSLGAEQYF.

The chain is built from TRBV9 and TRBJ2-5; a possible D gene is TRBD2 (5 bases). In germline, CDR1 is SGDLS, CDR2 YYNGEE. The CDR3 runs 15 residues. V gave up 4 bases and J gave up 5 bases, with 18 bases separating them. Here the CDR3 DNA reads TGTGCCAGCAGCAGCCTAGCCGGTTCGGGGGAGACCCAGTACTTC. It is translated as CASSSLAGSGETQYF. Drawing the rest from reference TRBV9 and TRBJ2-5, the complete variable domain is DSGVTQTPKHLITATGQRVTLRCSPRSGDLSVYWYQQSLDQGLQFLIQYYNGEERAKGNILERFSAQQFPDLHSELNLSSLELGDSALYFCASSSLAGSGETQYFGPGTRLLVL.

There are a few counts of this clone. V is TRBV30 and J is TRBJ2-7; D unresolved. The V end lost 0 bases, the J end lost 2 bases, and 5 bases lay between the germline ends. Germline V gene data show CDR1 as GTSNPN and CDR2 as SVGIG (reference sequence). This CDR3 has 12 residues. CDR3 DNA sequence: TGTGCCTGGAGTGTACAAGCCTACGAGCAGTACTTC. Residues: CAWSVQAYEQYF.

Details on this clone: This specimen includes other DNA sequences encoding the same CDR3. The genes are TRBV5-1 and TRBJ2-3, with D maybe TRBD2 (6 bases). Germline lookup yields CDR1 SGHRS and CDR2 YFSETQ. The CDR3 spans 14 residues. Trimming took off 0 bases at V and 5 bases at J, with 10 bases between the two ends. The CDR3 spells CASSLAGSQDTQYF. The CDR3, as DNA: TGCGCCAGCAGCTTGGCCGGGAGTCAAGATACGCAGTATTTT. Full variable domain (outside the CDR3, taken from reference TRBV5-1 and TRBJ2-3): KAGVTQTPRYLIKTRGQQVTLSCSPISGHRSVSWYQQTPGQGLQFLFEYFSETQRNKGNFPGRFSGRQFSNSRSEMNVSTLELGDSALYLCASSLAGSQDTQYFGPGTRLTVL.

The chain employs TRBV7-3 and TRBJ2-1, with TRBD1 as a possible D gene (6 bases). The CDR3 is 15 residues long. Germline values: CDR1 SGHTA, CDR2 FQGTGA. V lost 5 bases, J lost 0 bases, and 11 bases lay in between. The chain's CDR3 is CASSGGKVSYNEQFF. The CDR3 bases are TGTGCCAGCAGCGGGGGCAAAGTCTCCTACAATGAGCAGTTCTTC.

The rearrangement joins TRBV7-8 to TRBJ2-1, with D possibly TRBD2 on 6 matching bases. Trimming shortened V by 4 bases and J by 13 bases, and 14 bases separated the two germline ends. Germline lookup yields CDR1 SGHVS and CDR2 FQNEAQ. The CDR3 consists of 12 residues. The CDR3 here is CASSSLGRGQFF. DNA of the CDR3: TGTGCCAGCAGCTCCTTGGGGCGGGGACAGTTCTTC.

V gene TRBV7-9 combines with J gene TRBJ1-4; the D is unclear. Germline assignment: CDR1 SEHNR and CDR2 FQNEAQ (reference sequence). Trimming left V 5 bases short and J 0 bases short, with 7 bases between. This CDR3 is 14 amino acids long. CDR3 residues: CASSPGTTNEKLFF. In DNA, the CDR3 is TGTGCCAGCAGCCCCGGGACAACTAATGAAAAACTGTTTTTT.

This sequence joins TRBV6-4 and TRBJ2-7; 8 bases align to TRBD1. There are 17 residues in the CDR3. Per germline, CDR1 MRHNA and CDR2 SNTAGT. With V trimmed by 2 bases and J by 5 bases, 14 bases remained unmatched. CDR3 in amino acids: CASSDPTVVDRAHEQYF. The CDR3 nucleotides read TGTGCCAGCAGTGACCCTACCGTCGTGGACAGGGCCCACGAGCAGTACTTC.

This clone was counted once. This chain uses TRBV25-1 with TRBJ2-7; 11 positions agree with TRBD2. V trimming: 3 bases; J trimming: 7 bases; junction bases outside the gene matches: 8. The CDR3 length is 15 residues. The germline CDR1 and CDR2 sequences are MGHDK and SYGVNS. CDR3 coding DNA: TGTGCCAGCAGTGACCCCGGGACTAGCGGTTTGGAGCAGTACTTC. It is translated as CASSDPGTSGLEQYF.

The chain combines TRBV7-9 with TRBJ2-5; 7 bases are a match to TRBD1. The CDR3 runs to 14 residues. Germline V lookup: CDR1 SEHNR, CDR2 FQNEAQ (reference sequence). J lost 7 bases, V lost 5 bases, and 10 bases had no gene match. Here the CDR3 reads CASSTRQGRGTQYF. The CDR3 nucleotides read TGTGCCAGCAGCACCCGACAGGGACGGGGGACCCAGTACTTC.

The rearrangement links TRBV6-1 to TRBJ1-2, with 7 bases aligning to TRBD1. The CDR3 consists of 16 residues. Germline values: CDR1 MNHNS, CDR2 SASEGT. J gave up 4 bases and V 4 bases, and 12 bases lay outside the gene matches. CDR3: CASSAHPFDRVYGYTF. CDR3 in DNA: TGTGCCAGCAGTGCCCACCCCTTCGACAGGGTCTATGGCTACACCTTC.

The chain is built from TRBV4-1 and TRBJ1-2; D is ambiguous. CDR1 MGHRA and CDR2 YSYEKL come from the germline V gene. The CDR3 totals 14 residues. Trimming stripped 1 base from V and 4 bases from J, with 10 bases between. Written as DNA, the CDR3 is TGCGCCAGCAGCCAAGTTGGAGGGAGCTATGGCTACACCTTC. It is translated as CASSQVGGSYGYTF.

The V call is TRBV6-5, the J call TRBJ1-4; D is possibly TRBD1 (6 bases). Germline lookup yields CDR1 MNHEY and CDR2 SVGAGI. Trimming stripped 5 bases from V and 7 bases from J, with 17 bases between. This CDR3 region has 15 residues. The CDR3 reads CASSKFPGETEKLFF. CDR3 in DNA: TGTGCCAGCAGTAAATTCCCAGGGGAGACTGAAAAACTGTTTTTT.

This sequence joins TRBV19 and TRBJ1-1, with 7 nucleotides matching TRBD1. The CDR3 is made up of 15 amino acids. Germline CDR1 is LNHDA and CDR2 is SQIVND (reference sequence). V lost 4 bases, J lost 1 base, and 6 bases stayed unmatched. The CDR3 loop reads CASSKQGQRNTEAFF. The CDR3 DNA is TGTGCCAGTAGTAAACAGGGGCAGCGGAACACTGAAGCTTTCTTT.

This sequence joins TRBV6-5 and TRBJ1-2, with 7 nucleotides matching TRBD1. Germline values: CDR1 MNHEY, CDR2 SVGAGI. V trimming: 5 bases; J trimming: 4 bases; junction bases outside the gene matches: 7. This CDR3 is built from 14 residues. This CDR3 reads CASSAAGGLYGYTF. DNA for the CDR3: TGTGCCAGCAGTGCAGCAGGGGGTCTCTATGGCTACACCTTC.

The V call is TRBV7-6, the J call TRBJ2-3; D may be TRBD2 (5 bases). The CDR3 runs 16 residues. Trimming removed 5 bases at V and 5 bases at J, with 20 bases between. Per germline, CDR1 SGHVS and CDR2 FNYEAQ. CDR3 sequence: CASSPQGGHRGDTQYF. The CDR3 bases are TGTGCCAGCAGCCCCCAAGGCGGGCACCGCGGAGATACGCAGTATTTT.

The sample holds a few counts of this clone. It is likely a read error, because the conserved phenylalanine at the end of the CDR3 is missing. The DNA is omitted, as the CDR3 cannot be located on it reliably, and the CDR3 follows TCRdb's listing. The chain joins TRBV1 to TRBJ2-4; TRBD2, as called in the table, went unchecked against the DNA. TRBV1 is noted as a pseudogene. The CDR3 is 11 amino acids long, termini counted. The CDR3: CTSSQDWGVLL.

This clone was seen once. The gene calls are TRBV2 and TRBJ1-5; unclear D gene. The germline gives CDR1 SNHLY, CDR2 FYNNEI. Trimming removed 6 bases at V and 4 bases at J, with 10 bases between. There are 13 residues in the CDR3. The CDR3: CASRFERNQPQHF. The DNA for the CDR3 is TGTGCCAGCAGATTTGAGAGGAATCAGCCCCAGCATTTT.

The gene calls are TRBV5-6 and TRBJ1-3, with D tentatively TRBD1 (5 bases). V shed 1 base and J shed 4 bases, with 12 bases lying between them. The CDR3 length is 15 residues. Germline V gene data show CDR1 as SGHDT and CDR2 as YYEEEE. The CDR3 nucleotides read TGTGCCAGCAGCTTGCGGGGGAGTTTCGGAAACACCATATATTTT. Translation: CASSLRGSFGNTIYF.

The gene calls are TRBV5-1 and TRBJ2-1, with D possibly TRBD1 on 6 matching bases. Trimming left V 5 bases short and J 7 bases short, with 10 bases between. CDR1 SGHRS and CDR2 YFSETQ come from the germline V gene. This CDR3 region has 12 residues. Here the CDR3 reads CASRATGNEQFF. CDR3 DNA sequence: TGCGCCAGCAGGGCTACAGGGAATGAGCAGTTCTTC. Drawing the rest from reference TRBV5-1 and TRBJ2-1, the complete variable domain is KAGVTQTPRYLIKTRGQQVTLSCSPISGHRSVSWYQQTPGQGLQFLFEYFSETQRNKGNFPGRFSGRQFSNSRSEMNVSTLELGDSALYLCASRATGNEQFFGPGTRLTVL.

The V gene is TRBV5-4, the J gene TRBJ1-1, with TRBD1 identical over 11 bases. With 3 bases clipped from V and 5 bases from J, the junction kept 9 bases outside the gene matches. Per the germline V gene, CDR1 is SGHNT and CDR2 is YYREEE (reference sequence). The CDR3 is made up of 16 amino acids. The DNA for the CDR3 is TGTGCCAGCAGCTCGACCGGGACAGGGGGTATAACTGAAGCTTTCTTT. This sequence encodes CASSSTGTGGITEAFF.